The T cell receptor beta chain described here comes from a study of blood T cell repertoires in COVID-19. Study information: The analysed material was cDNA or gDNA that came from T cells, B-cell-depleted T cells, or PBMCs.

A few counts support this clone. The repertoire was sequenced with immunoSEQ multiplex PCR; TCRdb's copy has only in-frame clones and lacks some. The table shows 200,000 to 300,000 clones, with 85% to 90% occurring only once. The clonotype originates from a woman aged 25 to 39 who had recovered from COVID-19. Sequenced material: PBMCs or T cells enriched from blood (not recorded which).

The chain's CDR3 is CASSVPGQGDEKLFF. The CDR3 DNA sequence: TGTGCCAGCAGTGTTCCGGGACAGGGTGACGAAAAACTGTTTTTT. This chain joins TRBV28 and TRBJ1-4; 9 bases are a match to TRBD1. With 5 bases clipped from V and 8 bases from J, the junction kept 9 bases outside the gene matches. The CDR3 runs to 15 residues. Per germline, CDR1 MDHEN and CDR2 SYDVKM. Complete variable domain (other parts from reference TRBV28 and TRBJ1-4): DVKVTQSSRYLVKRTGEKVFLECVQDMDHENMFWYRQDPGLGLRLIYFSYDVKMKEKGDIPEGYSVSREKKERFSLILESASTNQTSMYLCASSVPGQGDEKLFFGSGTQLSVL.